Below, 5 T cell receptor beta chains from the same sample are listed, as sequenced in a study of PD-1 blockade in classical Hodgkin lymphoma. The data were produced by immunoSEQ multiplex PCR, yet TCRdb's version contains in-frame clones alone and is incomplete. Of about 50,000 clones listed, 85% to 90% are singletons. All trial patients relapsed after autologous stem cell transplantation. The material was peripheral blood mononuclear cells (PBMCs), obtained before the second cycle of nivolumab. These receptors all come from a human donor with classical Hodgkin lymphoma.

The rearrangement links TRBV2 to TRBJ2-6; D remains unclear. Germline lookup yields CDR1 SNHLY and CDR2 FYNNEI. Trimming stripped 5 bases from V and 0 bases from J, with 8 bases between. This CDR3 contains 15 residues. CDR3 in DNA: TGTGCCAGCAGTTATGCGAGCTCTGGGGCCAACGTCCTGACTTTC. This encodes CASSYASSGANVLTF.

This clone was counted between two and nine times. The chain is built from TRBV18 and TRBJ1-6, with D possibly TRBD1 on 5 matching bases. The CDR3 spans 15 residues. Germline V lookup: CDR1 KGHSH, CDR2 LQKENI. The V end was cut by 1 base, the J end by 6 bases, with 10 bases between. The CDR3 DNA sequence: TGTGCCAGCTCACCACTGGGGGATGGTAATTCACCCCTCCACTTT. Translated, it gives CASSPLGDGNSPLHF.

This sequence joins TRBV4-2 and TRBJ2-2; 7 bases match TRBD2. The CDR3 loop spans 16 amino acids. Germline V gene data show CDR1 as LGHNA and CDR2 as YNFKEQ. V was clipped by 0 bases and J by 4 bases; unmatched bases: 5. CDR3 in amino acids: CASSQDGAGVTGELFF. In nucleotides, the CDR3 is TGTGCCAGCAGCCAAGATGGGGCGGGGGTCACCGGGGAGCTGTTTTTT.

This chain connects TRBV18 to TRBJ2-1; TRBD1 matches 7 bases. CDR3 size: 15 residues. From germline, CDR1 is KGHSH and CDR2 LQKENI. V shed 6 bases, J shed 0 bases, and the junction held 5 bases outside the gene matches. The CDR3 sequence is CASSQTGDSYNEQFF. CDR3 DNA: TGTGCCAGCTCCCAAACAGGGGACTCCTACAATGAGCAGTTCTTC.

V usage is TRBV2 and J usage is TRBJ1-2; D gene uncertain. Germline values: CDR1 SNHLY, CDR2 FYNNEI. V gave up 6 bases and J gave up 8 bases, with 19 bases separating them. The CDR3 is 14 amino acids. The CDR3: CASRHDPRPLGYTF. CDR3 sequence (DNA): TGTGCCAGCAGACACGACCCTCGGCCGCTGGGCTACACCTTC.